This TCR beta chain emerged from a study of beta chain features in type 1 diabetes. Central memory, naive, regulatory and stem cell-like memory CD4+ cells were sorted by CD45RO/CCR7/CD25/CD127/CD95/CD27. Isolated RNA was reverse transcribed in full, so expressed TCRB transcripts were sequenced. This table comes from immunoSEQ multiplex PCR, and its TCRdb copy is limited to in-frame clones, with some not included. The sample holds roughly 380,000 clones; 20% are singletons and the top ten take under 0.055%. Trimming cost V 0 bases and J 4 bases; bases outside gene matches: 4. The CDR3 runs to 15 residues. The germline CDR1 and CDR2 sequences are LNHNV and YYDKDF (reference sequence).

What was sequenced was naive CD4+ T cells from blood. The source of this sequence is a woman younger than 30 in good health. The chain links TRBV15 to TRBJ2-3; TRBD1 matches at 7 bases. CDR3 in amino acids: CATSRDHRGADTQYF. CDR3 DNA sequence: TGTGCCACCAGCAGAGATCACAGGGGTGCAGATACGCAGTATTTT.